This TCR beta chain was recovered during a study of blood T cell repertoires in COVID-19. Looking at the study overall: Sites across the United States, Italy and Spain contributed samples from acute and convalescent COVID-19. PBMCs, B-cell-depleted T cells, or T cells provided the cDNA or gDNA that made up the material.

Per the original data handling: Reference gene primer amplification gave nucleated cell count estimates. TCRdb keeps only in-frame clones here, not all; method: immunoSEQ multiplex PCR. That table is the source of V, J and clone size, and D and trimming were worked out from the DNA. The sample includes 85,000 to 130,000 clones, about 91% of them seen just once. With 6 bases removed from V and 8 bases from J, the gap between germline ends came to 13 bases. Looked up from germline, CDR1 is SQVTM and CDR2 is ANQGSEA. This CDR3 has 11 amino acids. The gene calls are TRBV29-1 and TRBJ1-1; D is ambiguous. The sequencing sample was made of peripheral blood. The sequence was collected from a human donor in a cohort sampled during active COVID-19. The CDR3 here is CSVEYYSEAFF. DNA of the CDR3: TGCAGCGTGGAATATTACAGCGAAGCTTTCTTT.